This T cell receptor beta chain was found in a study of blood T cell repertoires in COVID-19. In the authors' workflow: Amplification of reference gene primers was used by the study to estimate nucleated cell counts. Sequencing used immunoSEQ multiplex PCR; TCRdb keeps in-frame clones, though not all of them. That table furnishes V, J and clone size, whereas the DNA furnished D and trimming. The sample has about 110,000 clones; almost 85% are singletons. V trimming: 2 bases; J trimming: 10 bases; junction bases outside the gene matches: 8. CDR1 is MGHRA, CDR2 YSYEKL, per germline. This CDR3 spans 14 amino acids.

The chain recombines TRBV4-1 with TRBJ2-1, with TRBD1 identical over 7 bases. Sequenced: peripheral blood. This clonotype originated in a human donor in a cohort sampled during active COVID-19. The CDR3 spells CASSQPPTGLEQFF. The DNA for the CDR3 is TGCGCCAGCAGCCAACCCCCGACAGGGCTCGAGCAGTTCTTC.